The text below deals with one TCR beta chain. The antigen is unknown. This specimen belongs to a study of T-cell reconstitution after alpha-beta-depleted transplantation in children. General observations from the study: Hyperexpanded clones declined; after one year, newly produced T cells mostly supplied diversity.

Unique molecular identifiers tagged the TCRbeta library. From the PCR reads, TCRdb called clonotypes with MiXCR, one entry per CDR3 protein. The table has 780,000 or so distinct CDR3 sequences, 16% seen once; the top ten hold approximately 5%. V lost 6 bases and J 2 bases, leaving 17 bases between the germline ends. The CDR3 totals 15 residues. Germline V lookup: CDR1 MGHRA, CDR2 YSYEKL. V and J are TRBV4-1 and TRBJ2-7; a possible D gene is TRBD2 (6 bases). The origin of this receptor is a male patient aged 10-17 years who had a stem cell transplant for acute lymphoblastic leukemia, so the T cells may come from the graft donor. The specimen was PBMCs, mostly from graft donor cells, collected 360 days after TCRalphabeta/CD19-depleted stem cell transplant. The CDR3 sequence is CASSYLGGNTYEQYF. In DNA form, the CDR3 reads TGCGCCAGCAGTTACCTCGGCGGGAATACCTACGAGCAGTACTTC.